The 31 T cell receptor beta chains given below trace back to one sample, sequenced in a study of blood T cell repertoires in COVID-19. TCRdb keeps only in-frame clones here, not all; method: immunoSEQ multiplex PCR. The sample contains around 240,000 clones, more than 80% of which appear only once. Sample: PBMCs or T cells enriched from blood (not recorded which). The receptors were sampled from a man aged 50 to 59 who had been exposed to COVID-19.

This clone was seen once. This chain connects TRBV13 to TRBJ2-2; 10 bases fit TRBD1. CDR3 size: 15 residues. Germline-derived CDR1 and CDR2 are PRHDT and FYEKMQ (reference sequence). The V and J ends lost 6 bases and 4 bases, in that order; junction bases with no gene match: 5. The chain's CDR3 is CASSFRTGGTGELFF. The CDR3 coding sequence is TGTGCCAGCAGTTTCCGGACAGGGGGCACCGGGGAGCTGTTTTTT.

This clone was recorded a few times. V is TRBV7-2 and J is TRBJ1-1, with D uncertain. This CDR3 contains 14 residues. Deletions cut 4 bases from V and 0 bases from J, with 9 bases between. From germline, CDR1 is SGHTA and CDR2 FQGNSA. As DNA, the CDR3 is TGTGCCAGCAGCTCCAGTCGAATGAACACTGAAGCTTTCTTT. Translating it yields CASSSSRMNTEAFF.

This rearrangement joins TRBV7-3 to TRBJ1-6, with a possible D match to TRBD1 (6 bases). The CDR3 has 14 residues. CDR1 and CDR2 from the germline V gene are SGHTA and FQGTGA. Trimming took off 3 bases at V and 5 bases at J, with 8 bases between the two ends. CDR3 sequence reads: CASSFGQNNSPLHF. In DNA, the CDR3 is TGTGCCAGCAGCTTCGGACAGAATAATTCACCCCTCCACTTT. Drawing the rest from reference TRBV7-3 and TRBJ1-6, the complete variable domain is GAGVSQTPSNKVTEKGKYVELRCDPISGHTALYWYRQSLGQGPEFLIYFQGTGAADDSGLPNDRFFAVRPEGSVSTLKIQRTERGDSAVYLCASSFGQNNSPLHFGNGTRLTVT.

The V and J genes are TRBV5-1 and TRBJ2-3; perhaps TRBD1 as D (6 bases). Germline CDR1 is SGHRS and CDR2 is YFSETQ. This CDR3 spans 15 amino acids. Deletions cut 1 base from V and 5 bases from J, with 14 bases between. The CDR3 sequence: CASSLISGVGDTQYF. The CDR3 nucleotides read TGCGCCAGCAGCTTGATCTCAGGGGTAGGAGATACGCAGTATTTT.

The chain combines TRBV15 with TRBJ1-6, with a tentative D call TRBD1 (5 bases). CDR3 length equals 16 residues. Between the trimmed V and J ends, which lost 0 bases and 8 bases, there was a span of 14 bases. CDR1 LNHNV and CDR2 YYDKDF come from the germline V gene (reference sequence). CDR3 coding DNA: TGTGCCACCAGCAGAGATAGTCAGGGCCTTGATTCACCCCTCCACTTT. The encoded protein is CATSRDSQGLDSPLHF.

The V gene is TRBV7-9, the J gene TRBJ1-2, with D perhaps TRBD1 (6 bases). The CDR3 has 14 amino acids. CDR1 and CDR2 (germline): SEHNR, FQNEAQ (reference sequence). V lost 5 bases and J 2 bases, leaving 12 bases between the germline ends. As DNA, the CDR3 is TGTGCCAGCAGCGCACGGGACAAAAACTATGGCTACACCTTC. Its protein product is CASSARDKNYGYTF.

The chain links TRBV7-9 to TRBJ1-4; D uncertain. Trimming cost V 3 bases and J 8 bases, with 13 bases left between them. The CDR3 has 14 amino acids. Germline values: CDR1 SEHNR, CDR2 FQNEAQ (reference sequence). The CDR3 spells CASSLGFEGEKLFF. The DNA of the CDR3 is TGTGCCAGCAGCTTGGGGTTTGAGGGCGAAAAACTGTTTTTT.

This chain links TRBV5-1 with TRBJ2-2; 8 positions agree with TRBD1. Germline V gives CDR1 SGHRS, CDR2 YFSETQ. V lost 7 bases, J lost 1 base, and 3 bases stayed unmatched. The CDR3 sequence is 14 residues long. CDR3 nucleotides: TGCGCCAGCCGAGGGACAGGGAACACCGGGGAGCTGTTTTTT. This codes for CASRGTGNTGELFF.

The chain recombines TRBV15 with TRBJ2-6, with 9 bases fitting TRBD1. The V gene end was trimmed by 1 base and the J gene end by 0 bases; junction bases not matched to a gene: 4. The CDR3 runs to 18 residues. CDR1 is LNHNV and CDR2 is YYDKDF in the germline V gene (reference sequence). CDR3 sequence (DNA): TGTGCCACCAGCAGAGGGAGGACAGGGGACTCTGGGGCCAACGTCCTGACTTTC. Translating gives CATSRGRTGDSGANVLTF.

The chain couples TRBV5-1 to TRBJ1-1; D is perhaps TRBD1 (6 bases). The CDR3 is made up of 16 amino acids. The V and J ends lost 3 bases and 1 base respectively, with 16 bases between them. Looked up from germline, CDR1 is SGHRS and CDR2 is YFSETQ. The CDR3 is CASSYNRVLGNTEAFF. The CDR3 DNA reads TGCGCCAGCAGCTACAACAGGGTCCTGGGGAACACTGAAGCTTTCTTT.

This clone showed up just once. The gene calls are TRBV5-6 and TRBJ1-5; no firm D call. Germline V gene data show CDR1 as SGHDT and CDR2 as YYEEEE. The CDR3 totals 15 residues. V lost 5 bases to trimming and J lost 5 bases, with 17 bases between them. The CDR3 spells CASSYGSGMYQPQHF. Here the CDR3 DNA reads TGTGCCAGCAGTTACGGCAGCGGGATGTATCAGCCCCAGCATTTT. The full variable domain, rest sourced from reference TRBV5-6 and TRBJ1-5, is DAGVTQSPTHLIKTRGQQVTLRCSPKSGHDTVSWYQQALGQGPQFIFQYYEEEERQRGNFPDRFSGHQFPNYSSELNVNALLLGDSALYLCASSYGSGMYQPQHFGDGTRLSIL.

V is TRBV30 and J is TRBJ1-2; weak D call: TRBD1 (5 bases). V lost 3 bases to trimming and J lost 3 bases, with 8 bases between them. The CDR3 is made up of 12 amino acids. Germline V lookup: CDR1 GTSNPN, CDR2 SVGIG (reference sequence). The CDR3 nucleotides are TGTGCCTGGAGCGACAGCTACTATGGCTACACCTTC. Its protein is CAWSDSYYGYTF.

J is TRBJ2-5 and V is TRBV18; D may be TRBD2 (5 bases). This CDR3 spans 15 amino acids. CDR1 is KGHSH and CDR2 is LQKENI in the germline V gene. The V end was cut by 3 bases, the J end by 5 bases, with 16 bases between. The chain's CDR3 is CASSPSSGRMETQYF. CDR3 DNA sequence: TGTGCCAGCTCACCGAGCAGCGGCCGTATGGAGACCCAGTACTTC.

The chain carries TRBV7-2 and TRBJ1-4; possible D gene TRBD1, 6 bases. Germline CDR1 is SGHTA and CDR2 is FQGNSA. The CDR3 is 12 residues long. Trimming cost V 3 bases and J 14 bases, with 13 bases left between them. The CDR3 nucleotides are TGTGCCAGCAGCTTGCTAGGGGGACCGCTGTTTTTT. This sequence encodes CASSLLGGPLFF.

The rearrangement uses TRBV9 and TRBJ2-3; unclear D gene. This CDR3 region has 15 residues. CDR1 is SGDLS and CDR2 is YYNGEE in the germline V gene. Trimming cost V 0 bases and J 6 bases, with 14 bases left between them. The CDR3 DNA reads as TGTGCCAGCAGCGTAGGTAGATCACACGGGGATACGCAGTATTTT. Amino acid sequence: CASSVGRSHGDTQYF.

V usage is TRBV27 and J usage is TRBJ2-3; 7 bases match TRBD2. The germline gives CDR1 MNHEY, CDR2 SMNVEV (reference sequence). The CDR3 contains 15 residues. The V gene end was trimmed by 3 bases and the J gene end by 3 bases; junction bases not matched to a gene: 6. CDR3 in DNA: TGTGCCAGCAGTTTGGGACTATTGGAGACAGATACGCAGTATTTT. Residues: CASSLGLLETDTQYF.

V is TRBV19 and J is TRBJ1-1; D is unresolved. The CDR3 is made up of 14 amino acids. V lost 0 bases and J 5 bases, leaving 10 bases between the germline ends. Germline V CDR1 and CDR2: LNHDA, SQIVND (reference sequence). The CDR3 region is CASSIDSRGTEAFF. For the CDR3, the DNA is TGTGCCAGTAGTATAGATTCCCGGGGAACTGAAGCTTTCTTT.

The chain uses TRBV2 and TRBJ1-4; D gene unclear. The V end was cut by 6 bases, the J end by 8 bases, with 7 bases between. The germline gives CDR1 SNHLY, CDR2 FYNNEI. The CDR3 runs 11 residues. The CDR3 DNA reads TGTGCCAGCAGGCCTGGCGAAAAACTGTTTTTT. Translating it yields CASRPGEKLFF.

The chain joins TRBV7-3 to TRBJ2-5, with 7 bases aligning to TRBD1. The CDR3 totals 15 residues. Germline V gene data show CDR1 as SGHTA and CDR2 as FQGTGA. J was trimmed by 5 bases and V by 2 bases; bases with no gene match: 8. CDR3 nucleotide sequence: TGTGCCAGCAGCTTAGGGACAGCCGCCCGGGAGACCCAGTACTTC. Translation: CASSLGTAARETQYF.

The sample holds one count of this clone. This chain connects TRBV28 to TRBJ1-2, with 7 bases identical to TRBD1. The V segment lost 5 bases and the J segment 7 bases; nucleotides outside the gene matches: 13. Germline CDR1 and CDR2: MDHEN and SYDVKM. The CDR3 spans 15 residues. In DNA form, the CDR3 reads TGTGCCAGCAGTCGGAGTTCGGGACAGAGGACTGGCTACACCTTC. Protein sequence: CASSRSSGQRTGYTF.

V and J are TRBV3-1 (or the pseudogene TRBV3-2) and TRBJ1-2, with D maybe TRBD1 (5 bases). Germline V gives CDR1 LGHDT, CDR2 YNNKEL (reference sequence). CDR3 size: 13 residues. Trimming removed 1 base from V and 4 bases from J, with 7 bases in between. The CDR3 here is CASSQGGGYGYTF. The CDR3 DNA sequence: TGTGCCAGCAGCCAAGGGGGGGGCTATGGCTACACCTTC.

The J gene is TRBJ1-2, the V gene TRBV27; TRBD1 matches 8 bases. CDR1 is MNHEY and CDR2 is SMNVEV in the germline V gene (reference sequence). The CDR3 contains 15 residues. Trimming removed 5 bases from V and 3 bases from J; junction bases left unmatched: 8. CDR3 loop: CASSPRTGIDYGYTF. Written as DNA, the CDR3 is TGTGCCAGCAGTCCCAGGACAGGGATCGACTATGGCTACACCTTC.

V and J are TRBV7-3 and TRBJ2-2, with a weak D call TRBD2 (5 bases). The CDR3 loop spans 16 amino acids. Germline V gene data show CDR1 as SGHTA and CDR2 as FQGTGA. Trimming stripped 1 base from V and 0 bases from J, with 9 bases between. The CDR3 region has the DNA TGTGCCAGCAGCTTAAATTCAGCGGCGAACACCGGGGAGCTGTTTTTT. It specifies CASSLNSAANTGELFF.

The chain employs TRBV27 and TRBJ1-2; tentative D call: TRBD1 (5 bases). The length of the CDR3 is 14 residues. V lost 7 bases and J lost 4, with 16 bases in between. Germline V gives CDR1 MNHEY, CDR2 SMNVEV (reference sequence). The CDR3, as DNA: TGTGCCAGCACCGGCAGGGCGGTCGGCTATGGCTACACCTTC. This gives the protein CASTGRAVGYGYTF.

This clone was detected once. The genes are TRBV13 and TRBJ2-7, with 7 bases aligning to TRBD2. Germline assignment: CDR1 PRHDT and CDR2 FYEKMQ (reference sequence). The CDR3 sequence is 16 residues long. The trim removed 0 bases at V and 6 bases at J, leaving 11 bases unmatched. The CDR3 loop is CASSLGRGGRSPEQYV. CDR3 in DNA: TGTGCCAGCAGCTTAGGTAGGGGCGGGAGATCCCCCGAGCAGTACGTC.

The chain combines TRBV5-4 with TRBJ1-1; D gene unclear. This CDR3 region has 13 residues. Germline lookup yields CDR1 SGHNT and CDR2 YYREEE (reference sequence). Trimming took off 2 bases at V and 6 bases at J, with 11 bases between the two ends. The CDR3 loop reads CASSFDNSPEAFF. CDR3 sequence (DNA): TGTGCCAGCAGCTTCGACAACTCCCCTGAAGCTTTCTTT.

The genes are TRBV4-1 and TRBJ1-2, with 9 bases aligning to TRBD1. Germline V lookup: CDR1 MGHRA, CDR2 YSYEKL. V was pared by 4 bases and J by 2 bases, with 2 bases of the junction left unmatched. There are 14 residues in the CDR3. The CDR3 region is CASSRQGVNYGYTF. The CDR3 bases are TGCGCCAGCAGCCGACAGGGGGTAAACTATGGCTACACCTTC.

The rearrangement uses TRBV28 and TRBJ2-3; 8 bases match TRBD1. The CDR3 covers 15 residues. CDR1 and CDR2 from the germline V gene are MDHEN and SYDVKM. The trim removed 7 bases at V and 3 bases at J, leaving 9 bases unmatched. The CDR3 DNA is TGTGCCAGCACCATGCAGGGGGCGAGTACAGATACGCAGTATTTT. Amino acid sequence: CASTMQGASTDTQYF.

This chain uses TRBV18 with TRBJ2-7; 8 bases are a match to TRBD2. Germline V CDR1 and CDR2: KGHSH, LQKENI. The CDR3 runs 15 residues. V shed 1 base and J 5 bases; nucleotides not matched to a gene: 7. CDR3 protein: CASSPLPSGSHEQYV. Here the CDR3 DNA reads TGTGCCAGCTCACCACTGCCTAGCGGGTCCCACGAGCAGTACGTC.

The rearrangement links TRBV18 to TRBJ1-1; unclear D gene. This CDR3 region has 13 residues. V lost 1 base, J lost 2 bases, and 5 bases lay in between. Germline CDR1 reads KGHSH; CDR2 reads LQKENI. The CDR3 loop is CASSPLYNTEAFF. The CDR3 nucleotides are TGTGCCAGCTCACCACTTTATAACACTGAAGCTTTCTTT.

This rearrangement joins TRBV30 to TRBJ1-2; D perhaps matches TRBD1 (5 bases). Germline V gene lookup returns CDR1 GTSNPN and CDR2 SVGIG (reference sequence). This CDR3 region has 10 residues. Trimming pared 6 bases from V and 8 bases from J, leaving 10 bases between. In DNA form, the CDR3 reads TGTGCCTGCATCGACAGAGGCTACACCTTC. Its translation is CACIDRGYTF.